This T cell receptor beta chain was sequenced in a study of Ad26.COV2.S vaccination and SARS-CoV-2 variants. Overall study results and limits: Breadth, reportedly substantial, characterized the spike-specific CD8+ and CD4+ T cell responses after vaccination. Spike-specific TCR breadth was greater after Ad26.COV2.S than placebo.

Measured with immunoSEQ multiplex PCR; TCRdb has only the in-frame clones, and not every one. The table has approximately 480,000 clones, approximately 90% seen once. This clone appeared a single time. Antigen specificity is unknown. Treatment denoted: around 19 received Ad26.COV2.S at low or high dose, single or two shots; 5 received placebo; per-sample allocation not given. Specimen acquisition occurred on day 63 following the initial vaccine or placebo injection. An 18-55-year-old adult in Boston served as donor. Source: peripheral blood, taken in a trial of Ad26.COV2.S vaccine versus placebo. This TCR was recovered from a person aged 18-65 years who received the Ad26.COV2.S COVID-19 vaccine or a placebo.

CDR3 loop: CASKPQGAGTGELFF. The CDR3 DNA is TGTGCCAGCAAACCACAGGGGGCAGGAACCGGGGAGCTGTTTTTT. The chain has TRBV6-4 and TRBJ2-2; 9 nucleotides match TRBD1. This CDR3 has 15 residues. CDR1 is MRHNA and CDR2 is SNTAGT in the germline V gene. V shed 7 bases, J shed 5 bases, and the junction held 8 bases outside the gene matches.